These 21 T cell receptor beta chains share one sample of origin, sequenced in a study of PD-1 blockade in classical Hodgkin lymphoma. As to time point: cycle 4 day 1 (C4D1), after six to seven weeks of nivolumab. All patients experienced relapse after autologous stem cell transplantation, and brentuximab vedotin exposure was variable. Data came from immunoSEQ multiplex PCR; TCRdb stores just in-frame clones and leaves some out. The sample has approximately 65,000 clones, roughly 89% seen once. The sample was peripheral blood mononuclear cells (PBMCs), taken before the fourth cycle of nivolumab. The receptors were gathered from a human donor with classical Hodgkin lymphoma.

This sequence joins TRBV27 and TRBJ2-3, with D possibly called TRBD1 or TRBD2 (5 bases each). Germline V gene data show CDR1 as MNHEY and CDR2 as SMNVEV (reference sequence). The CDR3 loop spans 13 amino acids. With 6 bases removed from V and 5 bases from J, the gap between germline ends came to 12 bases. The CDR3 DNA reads TGTGCCAGCAGGGGGCTGGGGGTAGATACGCAGTATTTT. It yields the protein CASRGLGVDTQYF.

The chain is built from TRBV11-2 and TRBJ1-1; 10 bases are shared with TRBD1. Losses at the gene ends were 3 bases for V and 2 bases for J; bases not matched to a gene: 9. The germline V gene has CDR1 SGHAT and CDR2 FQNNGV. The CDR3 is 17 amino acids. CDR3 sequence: CASSFWGGQGSNTEAFF. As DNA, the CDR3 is TGTGCCAGCAGCTTTTGGGGGGGACAGGGGAGCAACACTGAAGCTTTCTTT.

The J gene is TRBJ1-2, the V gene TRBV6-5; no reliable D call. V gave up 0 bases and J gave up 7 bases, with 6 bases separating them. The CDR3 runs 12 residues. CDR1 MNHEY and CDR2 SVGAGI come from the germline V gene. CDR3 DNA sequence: TGTGCCAGCAGTTACTCCTCGGGTGGCTACACCTTC. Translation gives CASSYSSGGYTF.

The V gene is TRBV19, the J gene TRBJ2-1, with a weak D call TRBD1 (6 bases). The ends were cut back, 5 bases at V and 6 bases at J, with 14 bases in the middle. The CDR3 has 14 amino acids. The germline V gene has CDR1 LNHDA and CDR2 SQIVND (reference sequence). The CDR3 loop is CASSGTPAGNEQFF. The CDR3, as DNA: TGTGCCAGTAGTGGGACACCCGCAGGCAATGAGCAGTTCTTC.

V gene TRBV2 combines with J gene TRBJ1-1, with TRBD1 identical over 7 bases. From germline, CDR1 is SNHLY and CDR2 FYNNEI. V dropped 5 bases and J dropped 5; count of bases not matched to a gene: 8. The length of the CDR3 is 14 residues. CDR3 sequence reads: CASSSGTEITEAFF. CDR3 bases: TGTGCCAGCAGTTCCGGGACAGAGATAACTGAAGCTTTCTTT.

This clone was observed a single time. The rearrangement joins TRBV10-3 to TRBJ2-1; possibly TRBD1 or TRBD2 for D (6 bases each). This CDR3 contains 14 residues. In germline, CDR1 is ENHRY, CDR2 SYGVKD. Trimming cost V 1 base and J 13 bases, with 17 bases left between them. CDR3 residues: CAISEFAGGGDQFF. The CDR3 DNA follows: TGTGCCATCAGTGAGTTTGCCGGGGGCGGTGATCAGTTCTTC.

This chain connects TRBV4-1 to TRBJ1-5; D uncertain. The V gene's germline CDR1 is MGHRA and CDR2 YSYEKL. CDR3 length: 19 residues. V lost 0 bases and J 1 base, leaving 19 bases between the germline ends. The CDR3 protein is CASSQDRGGSGSSNQPQHF. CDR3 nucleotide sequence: TGCGCCAGCAGCCAAGATCGGGGAGGCTCGGGATCGAGCAATCAGCCCCAGCATTTT.

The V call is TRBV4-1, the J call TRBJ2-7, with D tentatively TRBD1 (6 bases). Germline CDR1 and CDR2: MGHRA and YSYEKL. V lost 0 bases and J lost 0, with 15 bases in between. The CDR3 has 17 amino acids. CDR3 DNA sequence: TGCGCCAGCAGCCAAGACAGGGGCTCAACACACTCCTACGAGCAGTACTTC. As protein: CASSQDRGSTHSYEQYF.

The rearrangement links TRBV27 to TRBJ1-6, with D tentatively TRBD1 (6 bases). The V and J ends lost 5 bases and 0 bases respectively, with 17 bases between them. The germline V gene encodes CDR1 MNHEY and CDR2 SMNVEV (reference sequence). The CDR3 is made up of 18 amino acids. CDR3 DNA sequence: TGTGCCAGCAGTCAAAAACAGGGCCTGAGCTCCTATAATTCACCCCTCCACTTT. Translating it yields CASSQKQGLSSYNSPLHF.

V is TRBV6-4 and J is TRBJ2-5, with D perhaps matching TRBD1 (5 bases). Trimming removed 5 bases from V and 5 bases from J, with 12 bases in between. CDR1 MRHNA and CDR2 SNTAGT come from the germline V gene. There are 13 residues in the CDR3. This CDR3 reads CASSKTETETQYF. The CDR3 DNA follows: TGTGCCAGCAGTAAGACAGAAACCGAGACCCAGTACTTC.

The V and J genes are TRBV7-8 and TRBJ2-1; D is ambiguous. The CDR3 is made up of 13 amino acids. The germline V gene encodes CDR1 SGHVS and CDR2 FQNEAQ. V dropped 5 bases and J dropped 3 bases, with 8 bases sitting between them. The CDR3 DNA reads TGTGCCAGCAGCCCCCCCTTCTACAATGAGCAGTTCTTC. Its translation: CASSPPFYNEQFF.

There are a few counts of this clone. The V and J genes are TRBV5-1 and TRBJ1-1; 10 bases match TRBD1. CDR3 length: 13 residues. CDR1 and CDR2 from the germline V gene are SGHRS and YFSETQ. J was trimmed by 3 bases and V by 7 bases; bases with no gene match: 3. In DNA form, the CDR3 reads TGCGCCAGCCGACAGGGGGCTGACACTGAAGCTTTCTTT. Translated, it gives CASRQGADTEAFF.

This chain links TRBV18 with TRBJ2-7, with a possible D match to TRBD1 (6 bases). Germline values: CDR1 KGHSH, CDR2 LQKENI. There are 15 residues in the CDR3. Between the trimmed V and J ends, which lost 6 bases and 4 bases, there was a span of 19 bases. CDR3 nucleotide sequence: TGTGCCAGCTCCCCTAATCAGGGGCCCCCTTACGAGCAGTACTTC. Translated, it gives CASSPNQGPPYEQYF.

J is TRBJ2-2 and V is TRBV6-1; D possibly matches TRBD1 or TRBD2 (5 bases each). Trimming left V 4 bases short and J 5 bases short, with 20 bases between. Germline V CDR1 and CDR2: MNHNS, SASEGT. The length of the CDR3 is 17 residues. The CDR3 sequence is CASSGQRGPLGTGELFF. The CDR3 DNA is TGTGCCAGCAGTGGCCAAAGGGGACCCCTGGGGACCGGGGAGCTGTTTTTT.

In DNA, the CDR3 is TGCGCCAGCAGTATTCAGGGGGCCACTCCCTACAATGAGCAGTTCTTC. It encodes CASSIQGATPYNEQFF. The chain uses TRBV10-1 and TRBJ2-1; 8 nucleotides align to TRBD1. Germline CDR1 WNHNN, CDR2 SYGVQD (reference sequence). The trim removed 5 bases at V and 2 bases at J, leaving 8 bases unmatched. CDR3 length equals 16 residues.

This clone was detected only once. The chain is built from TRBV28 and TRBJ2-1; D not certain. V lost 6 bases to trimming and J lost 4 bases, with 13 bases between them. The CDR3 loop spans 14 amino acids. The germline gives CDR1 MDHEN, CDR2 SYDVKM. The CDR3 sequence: CASRVARSYNEQFF. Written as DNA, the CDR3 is TGTGCCAGCAGGGTCGCGCGGTCGTACAATGAGCAGTTCTTC.

CDR3 bases: TGCGCCAGCAGCTTCCTCGGACAGGGGGAAAAACTGTTTTTT. It yields the protein CASSFLGQGEKLFF. The chain employs TRBV5-1 and TRBJ1-4; 9 nucleotides match TRBD1. Germline V CDR1 and CDR2: SGHRS, YFSETQ. The CDR3 loop spans 14 amino acids. With V trimmed by 2 bases and J by 8 bases, 4 bases remained unmatched.

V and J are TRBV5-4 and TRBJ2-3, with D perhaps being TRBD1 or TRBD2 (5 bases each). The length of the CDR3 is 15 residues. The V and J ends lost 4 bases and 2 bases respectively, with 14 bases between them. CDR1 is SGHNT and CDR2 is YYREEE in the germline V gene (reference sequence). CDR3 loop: CASSRVGVSTDTQYF. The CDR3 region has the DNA TGTGCCAGCAGCCGAGTGGGGGTTTCCACAGATACGCAGTATTTT.

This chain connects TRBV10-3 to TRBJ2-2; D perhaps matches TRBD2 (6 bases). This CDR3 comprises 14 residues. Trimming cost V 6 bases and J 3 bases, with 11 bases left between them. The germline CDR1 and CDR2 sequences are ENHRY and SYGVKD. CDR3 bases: TGTGCCATCAGGCGGGGTGGGGACACCGGGGAGCTGTTTTTT. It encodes CAIRRGGDTGELFF.

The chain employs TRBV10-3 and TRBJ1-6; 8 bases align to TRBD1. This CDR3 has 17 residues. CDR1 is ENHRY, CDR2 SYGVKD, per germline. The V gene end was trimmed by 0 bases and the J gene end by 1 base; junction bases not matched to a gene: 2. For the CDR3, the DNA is TGTGCCATCAGTGAGTCCCAGGGGGCTTCCTATAATTCACCCCTCCACTTT. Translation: CAISESQGASYNSPLHF.

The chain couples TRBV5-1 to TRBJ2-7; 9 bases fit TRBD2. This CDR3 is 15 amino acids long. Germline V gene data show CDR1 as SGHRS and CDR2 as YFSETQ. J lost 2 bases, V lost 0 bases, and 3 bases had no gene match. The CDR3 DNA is TGCGCCAGCAGCTTGGGGCCTAGCGGGGCCTACGAGCAGTACTTC. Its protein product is CASSLGPSGAYEQYF.